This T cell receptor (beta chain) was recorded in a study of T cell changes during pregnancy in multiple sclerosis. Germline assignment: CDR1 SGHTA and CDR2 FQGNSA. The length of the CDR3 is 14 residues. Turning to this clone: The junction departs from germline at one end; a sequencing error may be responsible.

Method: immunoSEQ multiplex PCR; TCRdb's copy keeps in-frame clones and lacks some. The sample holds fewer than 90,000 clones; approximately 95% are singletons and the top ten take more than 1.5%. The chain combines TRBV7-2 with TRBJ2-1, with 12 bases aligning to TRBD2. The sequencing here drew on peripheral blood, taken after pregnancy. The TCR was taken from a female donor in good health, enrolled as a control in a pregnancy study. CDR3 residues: CASSLGLAGGSRVF. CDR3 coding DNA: TGTGCCAGCAGCTTAGGCCTAGCGGGAGGGTCGCGAGTCTTC.